A selection of T cell receptor beta chains follows, all from one sample in a study of shared clonotypes between healthy human individuals. Repertoires were generated with immunoSEQ multiplex PCR, while TCRdb's copy carries only in-frame clones and drops some. The sample holds around 980,000 clones, about 80% seen once. Sequenced material: memory CD4+ T cells from PBMCs. These receptor sequences come from a man younger than 35 in good health. Some clones in this sample may be carry-over from other donors' samples. CDR3s include the opening cysteine and the closing phenylalanine or tryptophan. A D gene is named only where the DNA matches it firmly. Size tells how often a clone was seen (once, few, many) or the class of an expanded clone, and some rows leave it out.

TRBV11-2	TRBJ2-1	.	TRBD2	CASSLLAGSWHEQFF	TGTGCCAGCAGCTTACTAGCGGGGAGTTGGCATGAGCAGTTCTTC
TRBV7-9	TRBJ2-7	few	.	CASGGYEQYF	TGTGCCAGCGGGGGGTACGAGCAGTACTTC
TRBV19	TRBJ1-1	.	.	CASSMAHTYTEAFF	TGTGCCAGTAGTATGGCACATACTTACACTGAAGCTTTCTTT
TRBV7-2	TRBJ2-1	.	.	CASSPGWAYNEQFF	TGTGCCAGCAGCCCCGGCTGGGCCTACAATGAGCAGTTCTTC
TRBV15	TRBJ2-2	.	TRBD1	CATSRARQGIGELFF	TGTGCCACCAGCAGGGCTAGACAGGGCATCGGGGAGCTGTTTTTT
TRBV6-6	TRBJ1-1	many	TRBD1	CASSYMTGGGNTEAFF	TGTGCCAGCAGTTACATGACAGGGGGAGGGAACACTGAAGCTTTCTTT
TRBV7-3	TRBJ2-5	.	.	CASSLTLSGTQYF	TGTGCCAGCAGCTTAACTCTGAGCGGGACCCAGTACTTC
TRBV18	TRBJ2-1	.	.	CASSPRTASSYNEQFF	TGTGCCAGCTCACCACGGACGGCGAGCTCCTACAATGAGCAGTTCTTC
TRBV4-3	TRBJ2-7	few	TRBD2	CASSQLAGGQGEQYF	TGCGCCAGCAGCCAACTAGCGGGAGGGCAGGGCGAGCAGTACTTC
TRBV28	TRBJ2-1	.	.	CASQLGGAYYNEQFF	TGTGCCAGCCAATTGGGGGGGGCCTACTACAATGAGCAGTTCTTC
TRBV7-9	TRBJ2-3	.	.	CASSNRQQPTDTQYF	TGTGCCAGCAGCAACCGACAGCAACCCACAGATACGCAGTATTTT
TRBV6-5	TRBJ1-2	.	.	CASSYSRENYGYTF	TGTGCCAGCAGTTACTCGCGGGAGAACTATGGCTACACCTTC
TRBV9	TRBJ2-6	.	.	CASSVEPGEGLGANVLTF	TGTGCCAGCAGCGTAGAGCCAGGGGAGGGGTTAGGGGCCAACGTCCTGACTTTC
TRBV14	TRBJ2-6	many	TRBD1	CASSQEQGFGANVLTF	TGTGCCAGCAGCCAAGAACAGGGGTTCGGGGCCAACGTCCTGACTTTC
TRBV9	TRBJ2-3	once	.	CASSVDRTDTQYF	TGTGCCAGCAGCGTCGACCGCACAGATACGCAGTATTTT
TRBV5-1	TRBJ2-3	.	TRBD2	CASRKGWLAGASSTDTQYF	TGCGCCAGCAGGAAAGGTTGGCTAGCGGGCGCCTCTAGCACAGATACGCAGTATTTT
TRBV15	TRBJ1-2	.	TRBD1	CATSPGTGGRGYTF	TGTGCCACCAGCCCCGGGACAGGGGGGAGAGGCTACACCTTC
TRBV10-1	TRBJ1-1	.	.	CASSEPGMNTEAFF	TGCGCCAGCAGTGAGCCGGGGATGAACACTGAAGCTTTCTTT
TRBV15	TRBJ1-2	.	.	CATSRPEEGNYGYTF	TGTGCCACCAGCAGACCCGAGGAGGGAAACTATGGCTACACCTTC
TRBV7-8	TRBJ2-3	.	TRBD2	CASSWGGTSGNTDTQYF	TGTGCCAGCAGCTGGGGCGGGACTAGCGGGAACACAGATACGCAGTATTTT
TRBV30	TRBJ1-5	.	TRBD1	CAWSRVDSTGSRWALSNQPQHF	TGTGCCTGGAGTAGAGTCGACTCGACAGGGTCTAGATGGGCCCTTAGCAATCAGCCCCAGCATTTT
TRBV2	TRBJ2-3	.	TRBD1	CASSEQGTENTDTQYF	TGTGCCAGCAGCGAACAAGGGACAGAAAACACAGATACGCAGTATTTT
TRBV18	TRBJ2-3	few	TRBD2	CASSRSGLAGGTETDTQYF	TGTGCCAGCTCACGATCGGGACTAGCGGGAGGGACAGAGACAGATACGCAGTATTTT
TRBV5-1	TRBJ2-7	few	.	CASSLYGEGGEQYF	TGCGCCAGCAGCTTGTACGGGGAAGGAGGGGAGCAGTACTTC
TRBV20-1	TRBJ2-1	.	.	CSARPGQLEFF	TGCAGTGCTCGACCGGGTCAACTGGAGTTCTTC
TRBV2	TRBJ2-1	.	TRBD1	CASSPRGQIYNEQFF	TGTGCCAGCAGTCCCCGGGGACAGATCTACAATGAGCAGTTCTTC
TRBV19	TRBJ2-7	.	.	CASSNSGTRGQTLIYEQYF	TGTGCCAGTAGTAATAGCGGAACGAGAGGACAGACATTGATCTACGAGCAGTACTTC
TRBV11-2	TRBJ2-7	.	TRBD1	CASSRTGTQEDEQYF	TGTGCCAGCAGCCGGACAGGGACCCAGGAGGACGAGCAGTACTTC
TRBV5-1	TRBJ2-7	.	TRBD2	CASSHGSGSGYEQYF	TGCGCCAGCAGCCACGGTAGCGGGAGTGGTTACGAGCAGTACTTC
TRBV5-6	TRBJ1-2	.	.	CASSFRGSTGGYTF	TGTGCCAGCAGCTTCAGGGGTTCCACCGGTGGCTACACCTTC
TRBV4-2	TRBJ2-7	.	TRBD2	CASSQSVSREILYEQYF	TGTGCCAGCAGCCAATCGGTATCGCGGGAGATTCTCTACGAGCAGTACTTC
TRBV6-1	TRBJ2-7	.	.	CASSEPSSGHYEQYF	TGTGCCAGCAGTGAACCCTCATCGGGACACTACGAGCAGTACTTC
TRBV11-2	TRBJ2-3	.	.	CASSSLGPDTQYF	TGTGCCAGCAGCTCCCTAGGTCCAGATACGCAGTATTTT
TRBV5-1	TRBJ2-3	.	.	CASSSTGTGTDTQYF	TGCGCCAGCAGCTCGACCGGGACTGGCACAGATACGCAGTATTTT
TRBV2	TRBJ1-4	.	.	CASSAQGLEGAKLFF	TGTGCCAGCAGTGCCCAAGGGTTGGAGGGAGCAAAACTGTTTTTT
TRBV4-2	TRBJ2-2	.	TRBD2	CASSLIAGVNGELFF	TGTGCCAGCAGCCTTATAGCGGGAGTGAACGGGGAGCTGTTTTTT
TRBV4-1	TRBJ1-1	few	TRBD1	CASSRGQGGSEAFF	TGCGCCAGCAGCCGCGGACAGGGGGGGTCTGAAGCTTTCTTT
TRBV4-2	TRBJ1-1	few	.	CASSQRTGAGDTEAFF	TGTGCCAGCAGCCAACGTACGGGAGCCGGGGACACTGAAGCTTTCTTT
TRBV2	TRBJ2-7	.	.	CASRDASYEQYF	TGTGCCAGCCGGGACGCCTCCTACGAGCAGTACTTC